Below are 16 T cell receptor beta chains sequenced from a single sample in a study of OX40 agonist ivuxolimab in advanced cancers. Here immunoSEQ multiplex PCR was the method, and the copy in TCRdb shows in-frame clones only, minus some. Of about 95,000 clones in the sample, roughly nine tenths were seen once. Specimen: CD4+ or CD8+ T cells sorted from blood, collected in a trial of the OX40 agonist ivuxolimab. The source is an adult with an advanced solid tumor such as melanoma, head and neck, liver or kidney cancer.

Only one count was recorded for this clone. V is TRBV7-8 and J is TRBJ1-1, with D perhaps TRBD1 (5 bases). CDR1 is SGHVS, CDR2 FQNEAQ, per germline. The CDR3 runs 14 residues. V was trimmed by 2 bases and J by 1 base, leaving 8 bases between them. The CDR3 nucleotides are TGTGCCAGCAGCTTACAGGGCTCGAACACTGAAGCTTTCTTT. Translated: CASSLQGSNTEAFF. Looking up the rest from reference TRBV7-8 and TRBJ1-1 gives the full variable domain: GAGVSQSPRYKVAKRGQDVALRCDPISGHVSLFWYQQALGQGPEFLTYFQNEAQLDKSGLPSDRFFAERPEGSVSTLKIQRTQQEDSAVYLCASSLQGSNTEAFFGQGTRLTVV.

The gene calls are TRBV15 and TRBJ2-1, with a weak D call TRBD2 (6 bases). This CDR3 region has 16 residues. The germline V gene has CDR1 LNHNV and CDR2 YYDKDF (reference sequence). V dropped 0 bases and J dropped 1 base, with 10 bases sitting between them. CDR3 residues: CATSRDLGRSYNEQFF. The DNA for the CDR3 is TGTGCCACCAGCAGAGATTTAGGGAGGTCCTACAATGAGCAGTTCTTC. Full variable domain (missing parts from reference TRBV15 and TRBJ2-1): DAMVIQNPRYQVTQFGKPVTLSCSQTLNHNVMYWYQQKSSQAPKLLFHYYDKDFNNEADTPDNFQSRRPNTSFCFLDIRSPGLGDTAMYLCATSRDLGRSYNEQFFGPGTRLTVL.

The rearrangement uses TRBV28 and TRBJ2-7; 10 nucleotides align to TRBD2. With V trimmed by 10 bases and J by 3 bases, 9 bases remained unmatched. Germline V lookup: CDR1 MDHEN, CDR2 SYDVKM. The CDR3 length is 14 residues. CDR3 residues: CATAPPSGSYEQYF. CDR3 coding DNA: TGTGCCACCGCACCCCCTAGCGGGAGCTACGAGCAGTACTTC.

This sequence joins TRBV28 and TRBJ1-5; TRBD1 agrees at 8 bases. Trimming took 6 bases from V and 1 from J; bases not matched to a gene: 5. Germline CDR1 MDHEN, CDR2 SYDVKM. This CDR3 comprises 15 residues. The CDR3 DNA follows: TGTGCCAGCAGATCACAGGGGGGAAGCAATCAGCCCCAGCATTTT. This translates into CASRSQGGSNQPQHF.

This clone has just one count. The chain combines TRBV2 with TRBJ2-3, with 10 bases identical to TRBD2. Germline-derived CDR1 and CDR2 are SNHLY and FYNNEI. The V and J ends lost 8 bases and 0 bases, in that order; junction bases with no gene match: 5. The CDR3 runs to 15 residues. The CDR3 is CASGGLAISTDTQYF. Written as DNA, the CDR3 is TGTGCCAGCGGGGGACTAGCGATTAGCACAGATACGCAGTATTTT.

The chain recombines TRBV5-4 with TRBJ1-4; TRBD1 is a possible D gene (5 bases). V was cut by 0 bases and J by 2 bases, with 8 bases left in between. The CDR3 sequence is 15 residues long. Per the germline V gene, CDR1 is SGHNT and CDR2 is YYREEE (reference sequence). The CDR3 here is CASSLGGPTNEKLFF. The CDR3 nucleotides read TGTGCCAGCAGCTTGGGGGGCCCGACTAATGAAAAACTGTTTTTT.

This chain uses TRBV7-9 with TRBJ1-3, with D tentatively TRBD1 (5 bases). Germline CDR1 reads SEHNR; CDR2 reads FQNEAQ (reference sequence). The CDR3 contains 14 residues. Between the trimmed V and J ends, which lost 2 bases and 6 bases, there was a span of 11 bases. In DNA form, the CDR3 reads TGTGCCAGCAGCTTACGAGGGGTCGAAAACACCATATATTTT. Translating it yields CASSLRGVENTIYF. Full variable domain (remainder filled in from reference TRBV7-9 and TRBJ1-3): DTGVSQNPRHKITKRGQNVTFRCDPISEHNRLYWYRQTLGQGPEFLTYFQNEAQLEKSRLLSDRFSAERPKGSFSTLEIQRTEQGDSAMYLCASSLRGVENTIYFGEGSWLTVV.

This clone was seen once. CDR3 sequence (DNA): TGTGCCAGTAGTCCTAGCGGATGGGGTACAGATACGCAGTATTTT. Protein sequence: CASSPSGWGTDTQYF. This chain links TRBV19 with TRBJ2-3; 7 positions agree with TRBD2. This CDR3 has 15 amino acids. Trimming at V came to 5 bases and at J to 3 bases, leaving 8 bases not matched to a gene. CDR1 is LNHDA and CDR2 is SQIVND in the germline V gene (reference sequence).

The chain uses TRBV18 and TRBJ2-7; possible D gene TRBD1, 6 bases. The CDR3 runs to 15 residues. Looked up from germline, CDR1 is KGHSH and CDR2 is LQKENI. The V and J ends lost 0 bases and 2 bases respectively, with 11 bases between them. The CDR3 region is CASSPPPDSTYEQYF. Here the CDR3 DNA reads TGTGCCAGCTCACCACCCCCGGACAGCACCTACGAGCAGTACTTC.

The chain is built from TRBV28 and TRBJ1-2; TRBD1 matches 9 bases. J was trimmed by 4 bases and V by 3 bases; bases with no gene match: 6. CDR1 and CDR2 from the germline V gene are MDHEN and SYDVKM. The CDR3 has 15 amino acids. CDR3 in amino acids: CASSLGTGRSYGYTF. For the CDR3, the DNA is TGTGCCAGCAGTTTGGGGACAGGGAGGTCCTATGGCTACACCTTC.

The rearrangement joins TRBV29-1 to TRBJ2-7; D unresolved. This CDR3 is 12 amino acids long. Trimming stripped 4 bases from V and 0 bases from J, with 7 bases between. Germline lookup yields CDR1 SQVTM and CDR2 ANQGSEA. The CDR3 nucleotides are TGCAGCGTTGCGGTGAGCTCCTACGAGCAGTACTTC. Encoded protein: CSVAVSSYEQYF.

The chain employs TRBV27 and TRBJ2-7; the D gene is possibly TRBD1 (6 bases). Germline assignment: CDR1 MNHEY and CDR2 SMNVEV (reference sequence). The CDR3 runs to 16 residues. The V gene lost 6 bases and the J gene lost 2 bases, with 20 bases spanning the gap. CDR3 sequence: CASRLKATGTTYEQYF. Here the CDR3 DNA reads TGTGCCAGCAGACTTAAGGCCACCGGGACAACCTACGAGCAGTACTTC.

The chain links TRBV7-9 to TRBJ1-1; D ambiguous. The CDR3 consists of 11 residues. Germline CDR1 reads SEHNR; CDR2 reads FQNEAQ (reference sequence). V shed 6 bases and J shed 0 bases, with 2 bases lying between them. Here the CDR3 DNA reads TGTGCCAGCAGTATGAACACTGAAGCTTTCTTT. Its translation is CASSMNTEAFF.

The CDR3 sequence: CASRLLQSGGETQYF. Written as DNA, the CDR3 is TGTGCCAGCAGGCTGCTCCAGTCAGGTGGAGAGACCCAGTACTTC. The chain carries TRBV6-6 and TRBJ2-5; no definite D call. The CDR3 covers 15 residues. The germline V gene has CDR1 MNHNY and CDR2 SVGAGI (reference sequence). V gave up 6 bases and J gave up 4 bases, with 18 bases separating them.

This rearrangement joins TRBV4-3 to TRBJ1-2; D is undetermined. This CDR3 contains 13 residues. Between the trimmed V and J ends, which lost 1 base and 6 bases, there was a span of 9 bases. CDR1 and CDR2 from the germline V gene are LGHNA and YSLEER. The CDR3 here is CASSQGRRNGYTF. CDR3 sequence (DNA): TGCGCCAGCAGCCAAGGGCGCAGAAATGGCTACACCTTC.

V usage is TRBV5-5 and J usage is TRBJ2-2; D might be TRBD1 (6 bases). The CDR3 is made up of 16 amino acids. Per the germline V gene, CDR1 is SGHKS and CDR2 is YYEKEE (reference sequence). V was clipped by 2 bases and J by 4 bases, with 15 bases between them. In nucleotides, the CDR3 is TGTGCCAGCAGCTTCAGACAGGAGAGGGGCACCGGGGAGCTGTTTTTT. Translating gives CASSFRQERGTGELFF. Looking up the rest from reference TRBV5-5 and TRBJ2-2 gives the full variable domain: DAGVTQSPTHLIKTRGQQVTLRCSPISGHKSVSWYQQVLGQGPQFIFQYYEKEERGRGNFPDRFSARQFPNYSSELNVNALLLGDSALYLCASSFRQERGTGELFFGEGSRLTVL.